These T cell receptor beta chains were read from a single sample in a study of blood T cell repertoires in COVID-19. Clones were read by immunoSEQ multiplex PCR, and TCRdb kept only the in-frame ones, dropping some. The data contain some 42,000 clones, about 87% of them seen just once; the ten biggest clones take up around 7%. The sequenced material came from peripheral blood. The origin of the receptors is a human donor in a cohort sampled during active COVID-19. CDR3s include the opening cysteine and the closing phenylalanine or tryptophan. D genes are given only for firm matches. Only part of the rows carry a size: once, few, many, or a class if the clone is expanded.

J gene: TRBJ1-1
V gene: TRBV5-1
D gene: NA
clone size: NA
CDR3 DNA: TGCGCCAGCAGCTTAGGAGACAGAGGAGTAGCTTTCTTT
CDR3 protein: CASSLGDRGVAFF

J gene: TRBJ2-2
V gene: TRBV7-3
D gene: TRBD2
clone size: NA
CDR3 DNA: TGTGCCAGCAGCCCTCTTAGGGGACTAAGGAACACCGGGGAGCTGTTTTTT
CDR3 protein: CASSPLRGLRNTGELFF

J gene: TRBJ2-1
V gene: TRBV28
D gene: NA
clone size: NA
CDR3 DNA: TGTGCCAGCAGCCGAGCTTCCTACAATGAGCAGTTCTTC
CDR3 protein: CASSRASYNEQFF

J gene: TRBJ1-4
V gene: TRBV3-1/TRBV3-2
D gene: TRBD1
clone size: NA
CDR3 DNA: TGTGCCAGCAGCCTCCGGGACAGTTTAGGAGAAAAACTGTTTTTT
CDR3 protein: CASSLRDSLGEKLFF

J gene: TRBJ1-2
V gene: TRBV12-3/TRBV12-4
D gene: TRBD1
clone size: NA
CDR3 DNA: TGTGCCAGCAGTAGGGACAGGGACGGCTACACCTTC
CDR3 protein: CASSRDRDGYTF

J gene: TRBJ2-1
V gene: TRBV7-2
D gene: TRBD1
clone size: NA
CDR3 DNA: TGTGCCAGCAGCTTGAGGGGGCTAGCCGACAATGAGCAGTTCTTC
CDR3 protein: CASSLRGLADNEQFF

J gene: TRBJ1-2
V gene: TRBV14
D gene: NA
clone size: few
CDR3 DNA: TGTGCCAGCAGCCAAGTTGCGGGGGTCTATGGCTACACCTTC
CDR3 protein: CASSQVAGVYGYTF

J gene: TRBJ2-7
V gene: TRBV5-1
D gene: TRBD2
clone size: NA
CDR3 DNA: TGCGCCAGTACCGGGACTAGCGGGAATTACGAGCAGTACTTC
CDR3 protein: CASTGTSGNYEQYF

J gene: TRBJ1-1
V gene: TRBV6-5
D gene: NA
clone size: NA
CDR3 DNA: TGTGCCAGCAGTTACGAAGGGGCCCTTGGAGCTTTCTTT
CDR3 protein: CASSYEGALGAFF

J gene: TRBJ2-5
V gene: TRBV7-2
D gene: NA
clone size: NA
CDR3 DNA: TGTGCCAGCAGCTCTAAAGAGACCCAGTACTTC
CDR3 protein: CASSSKETQYF

J gene: TRBJ1-4
V gene: TRBV4-1
D gene: NA
clone size: NA
CDR3 DNA: TGCGCCAGCAGCCAAGAATCTCCCGGAGTGGGTAATGAAAAACTGTTTTTT
CDR3 protein: CASSQESPGVGNEKLFF

J gene: TRBJ1-1
V gene: TRBV6-6
D gene: NA
clone size: NA
CDR3 DNA: TGTGCCAGCAGGTTATCGGGTGAACTGAACACTGAAGCTTTCTTT
CDR3 protein: CASRLSGELNTEAFF

J gene: TRBJ1-1
V gene: TRBV7-9
D gene: NA
clone size: NA
CDR3 DNA: TGTGCCAGCAGCTGGGACAAGAACACTGAAGCTTTCTTT
CDR3 protein: CASSWDKNTEAFF

J gene: TRBJ2-1
V gene: TRBV5-1
D gene: NA
clone size: NA
CDR3 DNA: TGCGCCAGCAGCTTGGGTGGCGGGGGCGCCTCCTACAATGAGCAGTTCTTC
CDR3 protein: CASSLGGGGASYNEQFF

J gene: TRBJ2-5
V gene: TRBV9
D gene: TRBD1
clone size: NA
CDR3 DNA: TGTGCCAGCAGCGTAGGGACAGGGGGAGTGACCCAGTACTTC
CDR3 protein: CASSVGTGGVTQYF

J gene: TRBJ2-2
V gene: TRBV6-4
D gene: TRBD2
clone size: NA
CDR3 DNA: TGTGCCAGCAGTCTGCTAGCGGCCACCGGGGAGCTGTTTTTT
CDR3 protein: CASSLLAATGELFF

J gene: TRBJ2-5
V gene: TRBV5-1
D gene: TRBD1
clone size: NA
CDR3 DNA: TGCGCCAGCAGCTTACCGGGACAGGTTACCCAGTACTTC
CDR3 protein: CASSLPGQVTQYF

J gene: TRBJ2-1
V gene: TRBV7-3
D gene: NA
clone size: NA
CDR3 DNA: TGTGCCAGCAGCCTGTCCGCCGGCAATGAGCAGTTCTTC
CDR3 protein: CASSLSAGNEQFF

J gene: TRBJ1-2
V gene: TRBV7-2
D gene: NA
clone size: NA
CDR3 DNA: TGTGCCAGCAGCTTAGGTCTGGGGGGCTATGGCTACACCTTC
CDR3 protein: CASSLGLGGYGYTF

J gene: TRBJ2-3
V gene: TRBV5-4
D gene: NA
clone size: NA
CDR3 DNA: TGTGCCAGCAGCTTGGCTGGCACAGATACGCAGTATTTT
CDR3 protein: CASSLAGTDTQYF

J gene: TRBJ2-5
V gene: TRBV6-2/TRBV6-3
D gene: NA
clone size: NA
CDR3 DNA: TGTGCCAGCAGTTACTGGGCAGACCAAGAGACCCAGTACTTC
CDR3 protein: CASSYWADQETQYF

J gene: TRBJ2-5
V gene: TRBV19
D gene: TRBD2
clone size: NA
CDR3 DNA: TGTGCCAGTAGTATAGGCGGGACTAGCGGGGGAGAGACCCAGTACTTC
CDR3 protein: CASSIGGTSGGETQYF

J gene: TRBJ1-1
V gene: TRBV10-3
D gene: NA
clone size: NA
CDR3 DNA: TGTGCCATCAGGAGGGATATGAACACTGAAGCTTTCTTT
CDR3 protein: CAIRRDMNTEAFF

J gene: TRBJ2-1
V gene: TRBV7-3
D gene: TRBD2
clone size: NA
CDR3 DNA: TGTGCCAGCAGCCCATGGGGACTAGCAAACAATGAGCAGTTCTTC
CDR3 protein: CASSPWGLANNEQFF

J gene: TRBJ2-1
V gene: TRBV28
D gene: TRBD2
clone size: NA
CDR3 DNA: TGTGCCAGCAGTCCGACTAGCAGGAATGAGCAGTTCTTC
CDR3 protein: CASSPTSRNEQFF

J gene: TRBJ1-2
V gene: TRBV7-9
D gene: NA
clone size: NA
CDR3 DNA: TGTGCCAGCAGCACTCGGGACTCGTGGGGCTACACCTTC
CDR3 protein: CASSTRDSWGYTF

J gene: TRBJ2-7
V gene: TRBV4-3
D gene: NA
clone size: NA
CDR3 DNA: TGCGCCAGCAGCCAGGGAAGGCAGGGGTACGAGCAGTACTTC
CDR3 protein: CASSQGRQGYEQYF

J gene: TRBJ2-2
V gene: TRBV19
D gene: NA
clone size: NA
CDR3 DNA: TGTGCCAGTATGCGGCTAGCTAACACCGGGGAGCTGTTTTTT
CDR3 protein: CASMRLANTGELFF

J gene: TRBJ2-7
V gene: TRBV29-1
D gene: NA
clone size: NA
CDR3 DNA: TGCAGCGTTGAAGGGGGGCGAGGTCCCTACGAGCAGTACTTC
CDR3 protein: CSVEGGRGPYEQYF

J gene: TRBJ1-3
V gene: TRBV4-2
D gene: NA
clone size: few
CDR3 DNA: TGTGCCAGCAGCCAGTTGGGGCGCGGACAGTTCTCTGGAAACACCATATATTTT
CDR3 protein: CASSQLGRGQFSGNTIYF

J gene: TRBJ1-2
V gene: TRBV27
D gene: NA
clone size: NA
CDR3 DNA: TGTGCCAGCAGTTTAAACAGGGCCTATGGCTACACCTTC
CDR3 protein: CASSLNRAYGYTF

J gene: TRBJ1-1
V gene: TRBV4-3
D gene: TRBD1
clone size: once
CDR3 DNA: TGCGCCAGCAGCCAAGATGGGACAGGGGCGCCGGAGACTGAAGCTTTCTTT
CDR3 protein: CASSQDGTGAPETEAFF

J gene: TRBJ2-2
V gene: TRBV30
D gene: TRBD1
clone size: NA
CDR3 DNA: TGTGCCTGGAGCGCCACAGGGGTTTCTGAGGGCGGGGAGCTGTTTTTT
CDR3 protein: CAWSATGVSEGGELFF

J gene: TRBJ2-5
V gene: TRBV12-3/TRBV12-4
D gene: NA
clone size: NA
CDR3 DNA: TGTGCCAGCAGTTTAGAGGGGCGAGAGACCCAGTACTTC
CDR3 protein: CASSLEGRETQYF

J gene: TRBJ2-7
V gene: TRBV30
D gene: TRBD1
clone size: NA
CDR3 DNA: TGTGCCTGGAGCCCTAGGGCACCGGGGACAGGTCAACGGGCGTACTTC
CDR3 protein: CAWSPRAPGTGQRAYF

J gene: TRBJ2-4
V gene: TRBV15
D gene: NA
clone size: NA
CDR3 DNA: TGTGCCACCAGCCTACGACAGGAAATAGCCAAAAACATTCAGTACTTC
CDR3 protein: CATSLRQEIAKNIQYF

J gene: TRBJ1-4
V gene: TRBV18
D gene: TRBD1
clone size: NA
CDR3 DNA: TGTGCCAGCTCACCGGACAGGGTAGCAACTAATGAAAAACTGTTTTTT
CDR3 protein: CASSPDRVATNEKLFF

J gene: TRBJ2-1
V gene: TRBV6-6
D gene: TRBD1
clone size: NA
CDR3 DNA: TGTGCCAGCAGTTATTCCGACAGGGCCAATGAGCAGTTCTTC
CDR3 protein: CASSYSDRANEQFF

J gene: TRBJ1-2
V gene: TRBV19
D gene: NA
clone size: NA
CDR3 DNA: TGTGCCAGTAGTATAAGGCGGGGATCGGCATTCTATGGCTACACCTTC
CDR3 protein: CASSIRRGSAFYGYTF

J gene: TRBJ1-6
V gene: TRBV30
D gene: NA
clone size: once
CDR3 DNA: TGTGCCTGGACTCTCCGGGACAAGAGCTCCTATAATTCACCCCTCCACTTT
CDR3 protein: CAWTLRDKSSYNSPLHF

J gene: TRBJ1-5
V gene: TRBV28
D gene: NA
clone size: NA
CDR3 DNA: TGTGCCAGCGGTAAGACGGGGGGGCTAAGTCAGCCCCAGCATTTT
CDR3 protein: CASGKTGGLSQPQHF

J gene: TRBJ1-5
V gene: TRBV9
D gene: NA
clone size: NA
CDR3 DNA: TGTGCCAGCAGCGTAGATGGGGCTAATCAGCCCCAGCATTTT
CDR3 protein: CASSVDGANQPQHF

J gene: TRBJ2-1
V gene: TRBV3-1/TRBV3-2
D gene: NA
clone size: NA
CDR3 DNA: TGTGCCAGCAGCCAAGAGACTAGTGGGGGAAACAATGAGCAGTTCTTC
CDR3 protein: CASSQETSGGNNEQFF

J gene: TRBJ1-2
V gene: TRBV2
D gene: TRBD1
clone size: NA
CDR3 DNA: TGTGCCAGCAGAGGACAGGGTAGAGAGGGCTACACCTTC
CDR3 protein: CASRGQGREGYTF

J gene: TRBJ2-3
V gene: TRBV7-2
D gene: TRBD2
clone size: NA
CDR3 DNA: TGTGCCAGCAGCTTAGGAAGCGGGGGGGCAGATACGCAGTATTTT
CDR3 protein: CASSLGSGGADTQYF